Listed here is a single TCR beta chain. The source of the sample is a study of cytomegalovirus exposure and HLA in healthy donors. Whole-study context: The early release's HLA-typed donors yielded approximately 85 million unique TCRs. Across around 400 genotyped donors, about 81% landed in the Caucasian-associated ancestry cluster.

After removal of 5 bases from V and 5 bases from J, the junction contained 8 bases not matched to a gene. The CDR3 runs to 15 residues. Germline values: CDR1 MNHEY, CDR2 SVGAGI. The PCR contained 60 Vbeta and 13 Jbeta primers. The method was immunoSEQ multiplex PCR; TCRdb's version includes in-frame clones alone and lacks a portion of them. The sample includes approximately 84,000 clones, more than 70% of them seen just once. This chain uses TRBV6-5 with TRBJ2-3, with 9 nucleotides matching TRBD2. The sequenced sample was PBMCs. The receptor was derived from a male donor in good health and CMV-seropositive. The chain's CDR3 is CASSAGLAFLDTQYF. The CDR3 DNA follows: TGTGCCAGCAGTGCGGGACTAGCTTTTCTAGATACGCAGTATTTT.